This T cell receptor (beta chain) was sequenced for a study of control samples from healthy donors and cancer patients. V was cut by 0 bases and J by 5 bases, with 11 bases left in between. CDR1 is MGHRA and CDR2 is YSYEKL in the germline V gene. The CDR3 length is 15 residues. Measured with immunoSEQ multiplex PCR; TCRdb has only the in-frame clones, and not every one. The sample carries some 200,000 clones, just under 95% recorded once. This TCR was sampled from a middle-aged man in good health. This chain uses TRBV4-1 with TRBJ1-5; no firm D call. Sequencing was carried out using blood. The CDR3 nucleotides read TGCGCCAGCAGCCAAGAAAACTCAGGTTATCAGCCCCAGCATTTT. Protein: CASSQENSGYQPQHF.